This T cell receptor beta chain was sequenced during a study of response to subunit inactivated influenza vaccine. Germline V gives CDR1 KGHDR, CDR2 SFDVKD. The trim removed 4 bases at V and 5 bases at J, leaving 4 bases unmatched. The CDR3 contains 15 residues. This clonotype was counted a few times. TCRdb redid the calling of the RT-PCR reads with MiXCR, one entry per CDR3 protein. The sample has hundreds of thousands of distinct CDR3 sequences, 14% seen once. The material sequenced was PBMCs from blood, taken 14 to 15 days before vaccination. The rearrangement links TRBV24-1 to TRBJ2-1, with 10 bases identical to TRBD1. This clonotype originated in a man in his fifties who received an inactivated influenza vaccine. The DNA of the CDR3 is TGTGCCACCAGTGAGACCGGGACAGGGGACAATGAGCAGTTCTTC. Amino acid sequence: CATSETGTGDNEQFF.